The 4 T cell receptor beta chains given below trace back to one sample, sequenced in a study of blood T cell repertoires in COVID-19. The data were produced by immunoSEQ multiplex PCR, yet TCRdb's version contains in-frame clones alone and is incomplete. The sample lists roughly 100,000 clones, about 90% occurring once. The sample was peripheral blood. The receptors derive from a man older than 75 with acute or convalescent COVID-19.

The chain recombines TRBV5-1 with TRBJ2-2; tentatively, D is TRBD1 (6 bases). The V gene's germline CDR1 is SGHRS and CDR2 YFSETQ. Trimming removed 4 bases from V and 1 base from J, with 8 bases in between. This CDR3 is 14 amino acids long. CDR3 bases: TGCGCCAGCAGCACACAGGGGAACACCGGGGAGCTGTTTTTT. It encodes CASSTQGNTGELFF.

The V gene is TRBV7-3, the J gene TRBJ2-3; D is perhaps TRBD1 (5 bases). Deletions cut 2 bases from V and 1 base from J, with 10 bases between. CDR3 length: 15 amino acids. The germline CDR1 and CDR2 sequences are SGHTA and FQGTGA. CDR3 region: CASSLSGAGTDTQYF. CDR3 bases: TGTGCCAGCAGCTTATCTGGGGCCGGCACAGATACGCAGTATTTT.

This clone was found a few times. Different DNA sequences within this sample yield the same CDR3. The chain has TRBV6-5 and TRBJ1-5, with 7 bases matching TRBD1. Per germline, CDR1 MNHEY and CDR2 SVGAGI. The junction had 5 bases not matched to a gene; V was cut back by 6 bases and J by 0 bases. The CDR3 runs 15 residues. The CDR3 DNA reads as TGTGCCAGCAGGCCACAGGGGTATAGCAATCAGCCCCAGCATTTT. Amino acids: CASRPQGYSNQPQHF.

The chain joins TRBV5-4 to TRBJ2-3; TRBD1 agrees at 8 bases. V shed 2 bases, J shed 1 base, and the junction held 0 bases outside the gene matches. This CDR3 spans 14 amino acids. Germline CDR1 reads SGHNT; CDR2 reads YYREEE (reference sequence). Written as DNA, the CDR3 is TGTGCCAGCAGCTTACAGGGGGGCACAGATACGCAGTATTTT. Translated, it gives CASSLQGGTDTQYF.